The subject of this entry is one T cell receptor (beta chain). The data were taken from a study of blood T cell repertoires in COVID-19. In the study overall: Acute and convalescent COVID-19 samples came from the United States, Italy and Spain.

Adults between about 18 and 95 years of age took part from under 25 US areas. Recovery among Cohort 3 donors was established by two negative PCRs, clearance, or symptom resolution. Profiling relied on immunoSEQ multiplex PCR, and the TCRdb table lists in-frame clones only, not all of them. The sample consists of around 310,000 clones, over 80% of them appearing once. The TCR was taken from a young man who had recovered from COVID-19. Sequenced sample: PBMCs or T cells enriched from blood (not recorded which).

This chain's CDR3 is CASSWGEFSGGAETQYF. CDR3 bases: TGTGCCAGCAGCTGGGGAGAATTCAGCGGGGGGGCCGAGACCCAGTACTTC. V gene TRBV5-5 combines with J gene TRBJ2-5; TRBD2 aligns across 10 bases. CDR1 and CDR2 from the germline V gene are SGHKS and YYEKEE (reference sequence). The CDR3 loop spans 17 amino acids. V lost 3 bases and J lost 5; bases outside the gene matches: 13.